This is a list of T cell receptor beta chains from one sample in a study of shared clonotypes between healthy human individuals. Assay: immunoSEQ multiplex PCR; the TCRdb copy retains only in-frame clones and omits some. This table holds over 2,000,000 clones, just under 95% found once. Sequenced input: naive CD8+ T cells from PBMCs. These receptors were obtained from a man between 18 and 29 years old in good health. Some clones in this sample may be carry-over from other donors' samples. Each CDR3 is given with its conserved first and last residue. Clone size is shown for a subset of rows, as once, few, many or a class of expanded clone.

size: .; V: TRBV7-9; CDR3: CASSLEGQPQHF
size: .; V: TRBV28; CDR3: CASSFRHLTYEQYF
size: once; V: TRBV2; CDR3: CASSVSAGRYNEQFF
size: .; V: TRBV6-1; CDR3: CASSPTPNYGYTF
size: .; V: TRBV4-3; CDR3: CASSQLLNTEAFF
size: .; V: TRBV6-6; CDR3: CASSLPGQPHYGYTF
size: .; V: TRBV19; CDR3: CASSIKMWNTEAFF
size: .; V: TRBV6-5; CDR3: CASSYSRNQPQHF
size: .; V: TRBV27; CDR3: CASSTGGAISYNEQFF
size: .; V: TRBV20-1; CDR3: CSPPGRETQYF
size: .; V: TRBV27; CDR3: CASSLLGTYEQYF
size: .; V: TRBV7-8; CDR3: CASSPGTSATNDTQYF
size: .; V: TRBV7-6; CDR3: CASSFSGFTDTQYF
size: .; V: TRBV7-9; CDR3: CASSSGVNTGELFF
size: .; V: TRBV28; CDR3: CASSFFGQGDQPQHF
size: .; V: TRBV19; CDR3: CASSIKRAPTYEQYF
size: .; V: TRBV6-5; CDR3: CASSRPSGLNNEQFF
size: .; V: TRBV7-8; CDR3: CASSWISYGTGLYGYTF
size: once; V: TRBV9; CDR3: CASSVAAGRSEKLFF
size: .; V: TRBV5-1; CDR3: CASSLHRGPYNEQFF
size: .; V: TRBV9; CDR3: CASSVAATHPYNEQFF
size: .; V: TRBV13; CDR3: CASSLSFPRNSGNTIYF
size: .; V: TRBV5-1; CDR3: CASSPSGTGVPDTQYF
size: .; V: TRBV27; CDR3: CASTSRGGLSYEQYF
size: .; V: TRBV6-5; CDR3: CASSYPPGQEAFF
size: .; V: TRBV9; CDR3: CASSVEWDGSQETQYF
size: .; V: TRBV6-1; CDR3: CASRIQGVYTEAFF
size: .; V: TRBV19; CDR3: CASSKRTGRFQPQHF
size: .; V: TRBV5-1; CDR3: CASSLDQGRNTEAFF
size: .; V: TRBV5-1; CDR3: CASRGPPRDNEQFF
size: .; V: TRBV19; CDR3: CASSPTGTYEQYF
size: .; V: TRBV10-1; CDR3: CASSEFRSLNEQYF
size: .; V: TRBV9; CDR3: CASSIWIAGYNEQFF
size: .; V: TRBV28; CDR3: CASSFRPSGASTDTQYF
size: .; V: TRBV6-1; CDR3: CASSEGSSSTDTQYF
size: .; V: TRBV6-5; CDR3: CASSLTGGSGANVLTF
size: few; V: TRBV2; CDR3: CASGPEAFF
size: .; V: TRBV4-2; CDR3: CASSQTSHLLNTGELFF
size: .; V: TRBV19; CDR3: CASSIVPGFSYNEQFF
size: .; V: TRBV25-1; CDR3: CASTFATNTEAFF
size: .; V: TRBV5-4; CDR3: CASRTVRTGELFF